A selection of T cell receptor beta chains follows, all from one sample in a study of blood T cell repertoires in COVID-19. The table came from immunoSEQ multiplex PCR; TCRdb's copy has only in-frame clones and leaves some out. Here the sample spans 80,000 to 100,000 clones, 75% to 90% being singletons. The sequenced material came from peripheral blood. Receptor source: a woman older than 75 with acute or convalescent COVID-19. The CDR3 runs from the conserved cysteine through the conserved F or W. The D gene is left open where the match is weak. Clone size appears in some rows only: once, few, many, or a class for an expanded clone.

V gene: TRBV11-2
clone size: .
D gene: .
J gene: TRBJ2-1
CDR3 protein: CASSSSETVGQFF
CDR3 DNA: TGTGCCAGCAGCTCTAGCGAGACAGTGGGGCAGTTCTTC

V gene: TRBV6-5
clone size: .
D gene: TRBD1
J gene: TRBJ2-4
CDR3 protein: CASSYSGTAAENIQYF
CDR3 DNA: TGTGCCAGCAGTTACTCCGGGACAGCGGCAGAAAACATTCAGTACTTT

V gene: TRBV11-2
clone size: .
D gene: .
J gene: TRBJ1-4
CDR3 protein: CASSLVANEKLFF
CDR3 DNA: TGTGCCAGCAGCTTAGTAGCGAATGAAAAACTGTTTTTT

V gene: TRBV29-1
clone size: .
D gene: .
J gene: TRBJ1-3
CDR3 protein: CSVAPNSGNTIYF
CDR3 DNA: TGCAGCGTTGCCCCTAACTCTGGAAACACCATATATTTT

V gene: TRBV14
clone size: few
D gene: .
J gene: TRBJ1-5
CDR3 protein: CASSQTPTGPQHF
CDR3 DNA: TGTGCCAGCAGCCAAACCCCTACGGGGCCCCAGCATTTT

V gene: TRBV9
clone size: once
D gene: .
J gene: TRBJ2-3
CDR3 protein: CASSPFGSDTQYF
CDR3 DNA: TGTGCCAGCAGCCCGTTCGGTTCAGATACGCAGTATTTT

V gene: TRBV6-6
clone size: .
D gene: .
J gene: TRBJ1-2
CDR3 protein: CASSYDLMGVYGYTF
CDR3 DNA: TGTGCCAGCAGTTACGATCTCATGGGAGTCTATGGCTACACCTTC

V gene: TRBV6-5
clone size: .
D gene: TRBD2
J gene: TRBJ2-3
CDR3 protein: CASSYGVAGARDAQYF
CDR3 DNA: TGTGCCAGCAGTTACGGGGTAGCGGGGGCCCGAGATGCGCAGTATTTT

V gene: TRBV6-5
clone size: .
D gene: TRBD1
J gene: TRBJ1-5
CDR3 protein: CASSPDRGNQPQHF
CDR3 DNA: TGTGCCAGCAGCCCCGACAGGGGCAATCAGCCCCAGCATTTT

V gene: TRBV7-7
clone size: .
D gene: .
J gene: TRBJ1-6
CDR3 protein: CASSTDRYAPLHF
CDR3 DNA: TGTGCTAGCAGCACGGACAGATACGCACCCCTCCACTTT

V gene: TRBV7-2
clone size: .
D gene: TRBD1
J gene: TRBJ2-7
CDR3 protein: CASSEPGQGSYEQYF
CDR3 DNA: TGTGCCAGCAGCGAACCGGGACAGGGTTCCTACGAGCAGTACTTC

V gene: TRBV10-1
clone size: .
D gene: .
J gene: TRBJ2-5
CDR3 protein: CASSVDPGHLYQETQYF
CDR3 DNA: TGCGCCAGCAGTGTGGACCCCGGACACCTATACCAAGAGACCCAGTACTTC

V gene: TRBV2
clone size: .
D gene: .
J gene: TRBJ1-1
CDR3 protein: CASKTDFRGPEAFF
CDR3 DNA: TGTGCCAGCAAGACGGACTTCAGGGGTCCTGAAGCTTTCTTT